Below, one TCR beta chain is given with its context. Its specificity is not known. The sample comes from a study of monozygotic twins with inflammatory bowel disease. Researchers collected 2 to 2.5 ml of blood per donor. General study points: No repertoire similarity difference was seen between concordant and discordant twins; power was possibly limited.

During cDNA synthesis, UMIs that each contained a 6-nucleotide sample barcode were added by means of template switching. After re-calling the 5' RACE reads, TCRdb lists one entry per CDR3 protein, DNA absent. The listing contains about 380,000 distinct CDR3 sequences. CDR3 size: 14 residues. From germline, CDR1 is MNHEY and CDR2 SMNVEV (reference sequence). Material for sequencing was blood. The origin of this receptor is a human donor with ulcerative colitis or Crohn's disease, or a healthy co-twin of an affected twin (not recorded which). The V call is TRBV27, the J call TRBJ2-7; the TCRdb D gene call, TRBD1, has no DNA to confirm it. Here the CDR3 reads CASSLSSGHYEQYF.